A single sample gave rise to the 26 T cell receptor beta chains below, sequenced in a study of OX40 agonist ivuxolimab in advanced cancers. Some clones are missing from TCRdb's copy, which holds only in-frame ones; the method was immunoSEQ multiplex PCR. The sample has 60,000 to 75,000 clones, under 95% seen once. The source was CD4+ or CD8+ T cells sorted from blood, collected in a trial of the OX40 agonist ivuxolimab. The receptors derive from an adult with an advanced solid tumor such as melanoma, head and neck, liver or kidney cancer.

This sequence joins TRBV7-2 and TRBJ2-2; 12 bases are a match to TRBD2. CDR3 length: 17 amino acids. The germline CDR1 and CDR2 sequences are SGHTA and FQGNSA. The trim removed 2 bases at V and 3 bases at J, leaving 4 bases unmatched. CDR3 region: CASSLLAGGPDTGELFF. In DNA form, the CDR3 reads TGTGCCAGCAGCTTACTAGCGGGAGGGCCGGACACCGGGGAGCTGTTTTTT.

This chain links TRBV18 with TRBJ2-3; D possibly corresponds to TRBD2 (5 bases). The CDR3 runs 14 residues. Germline CDR1 is KGHSH and CDR2 is LQKENI. The V end lost 3 bases, the J end lost 2 bases, and 9 bases lay between the germline ends. The CDR3 spells CASSPTGSTDTQYF. CDR3 in DNA: TGTGCCAGCTCACCGACGGGGTCCACAGATACGCAGTATTTT.

The V gene is TRBV7-9, the J gene TRBJ1-3, with a weak D call TRBD1 (6 bases). Germline V lookup: CDR1 SEHNR, CDR2 FQNEAQ (reference sequence). The V and J ends lost 3 bases and 8 bases respectively, with 11 bases between them. The CDR3 runs 13 residues. CDR3 residues: CASSFGQRHTIYF. DNA of the CDR3: TGTGCCAGCAGCTTCGGACAGCGTCACACCATATATTTT.

The V call is TRBV13, the J call TRBJ1-4; tentatively, D is TRBD1 (6 bases). The germline V gene has CDR1 PRHDT and CDR2 FYEKMQ (reference sequence). The CDR3 is made up of 14 amino acids. Deletions cut 5 bases from V and 0 bases from J, with 7 bases between. The DNA of the CDR3 is TGTGCCAGCAGCAGGGGGGCAACTAATGAAAAACTGTTTTTT. This gives the protein CASSRGATNEKLFF.

The rearrangement links TRBV19 to TRBJ1-5, with TRBD1 identical over 7 bases. Germline V lookup: CDR1 LNHDA, CDR2 SQIVND (reference sequence). Unmatched junction bases numbered 3, after V lost 5 bases and J lost 5 bases. This CDR3 region has 13 residues. CDR3 in DNA: TGTGCCAGTAGTCGGGACAGAGATCAGCCCCAGCATTTT. Translation: CASSRDRDQPQHF.

The chain has TRBV6-6 and TRBJ1-2, with 8 bases matching TRBD1. J gave up 8 bases and V 7 bases, and 12 bases lay outside the gene matches. CDR3 size: 14 residues. Germline V gives CDR1 MNHNY, CDR2 SVGAGI (reference sequence). As DNA, the CDR3 is TGTGCCAGCACCTACCTGCAGGGGGCTCAGGGCTACACCTTC. Its translation: CASTYLQGAQGYTF.

The table lists this clone with a count of one. This sequence joins TRBV5-1 and TRBJ2-7, with 8 bases lining up with TRBD2. Germline CDR1 and CDR2: SGHRS and YFSETQ. J gave up 7 bases and V 3 bases, and 12 bases lay outside the gene matches. This CDR3 has 15 residues. DNA for the CDR3: TGCGCCAGCAGCTGGATAGCGGGACTAGTGGGGGAGCAGTACTTC. Its protein product is CASSWIAGLVGEQYF.

This chain joins TRBV6-5 and TRBJ2-7, with D possibly TRBD1 on 6 matching bases. The V end lost 5 bases, the J end lost 3 bases, and 17 bases lay between the germline ends. The CDR3 length is 15 residues. Germline values: CDR1 MNHEY, CDR2 SVGAGI. The CDR3 DNA sequence: TGTGCCAGCAGTCGACCAGCTACAGGGAACTACGAGCAGTACTTC. Translating gives CASSRPATGNYEQYF.

This clone was detected a few times. The chain has TRBV6-6 and TRBJ1-2, with D hard to call. Germline V gene lookup returns CDR1 MNHNY and CDR2 SVGAGI (reference sequence). V dropped 4 bases and J dropped 2 bases, with 11 bases sitting between them. The CDR3 totals 14 residues. CDR3 loop: CASSSAETNYGYTF. The DNA of the CDR3 is TGTGCCAGCAGTTCGGCAGAAACGAACTATGGCTACACCTTC.

This chain connects TRBV19 to TRBJ1-2; 7 bases fit TRBD1. Germline V CDR1 and CDR2: LNHDA, SQIVND (reference sequence). The junction had 7 bases not matched to a gene; V was cut back by 5 bases and J by 10 bases. The CDR3 spans 12 residues. The CDR3 sequence: CASSPRDSSYTF. In nucleotides, the CDR3 is TGTGCCAGTAGTCCTCGGGACAGTTCCTACACCTTC. Variable domain in full (rest from reference TRBV19 and TRBJ1-2): DGGITQSPKYLFRKEGQNVTLSCEQNLNHDAMYWYRQDPGQGLRLIYYSQIVNDFQKGDIAEGYSVSREKKESFPLTVTSAQKNPTAFYLCASSPRDSSYTFGSGTRLTVV.

The chain has TRBV19 and TRBJ2-2, with TRBD2 identical over 10 bases. V was clipped by 6 bases and J by 4 bases; unmatched bases: 5. Germline lookup yields CDR1 LNHDA and CDR2 SQIVND (reference sequence). There are 15 residues in the CDR3. The CDR3 protein is CASSLAGAGTGELFF. Here the CDR3 DNA reads TGTGCCAGTAGCCTAGCGGGAGCTGGCACCGGGGAGCTGTTTTTT.

V usage is TRBV7-2 and J usage is TRBJ2-7; 7 nucleotides align to TRBD2. Unmatched junction bases numbered 8, after V lost 1 base and J lost 5 bases. Germline V CDR1 and CDR2: SGHTA, FQGNSA. The CDR3 runs to 15 residues. The chain's CDR3 is CASSLVAGVGNEQYF. The CDR3, as DNA: TGTGCCAGCAGCTTAGTTGCGGGAGTAGGCAACGAGCAGTACTTC.

The V gene is TRBV19, the J gene TRBJ2-3; 12 bases line up with TRBD2. The CDR3 totals 18 residues. Trimming took 4 bases from V and 0 from J; bases not matched to a gene: 8. CDR1 and CDR2 from the germline V gene are LNHDA and SQIVND (reference sequence). CDR3 amino acids: CASSKETSGRASTDTQYF. CDR3 in DNA: TGTGCCAGTAGTAAGGAGACTAGCGGGAGAGCTAGCACAGATACGCAGTATTTT. Complete variable domain (other parts from reference TRBV19 and TRBJ2-3): DGGITQSPKYLFRKEGQNVTLSCEQNLNHDAMYWYRQDPGQGLRLIYYSQIVNDFQKGDIAEGYSVSREKKESFPLTVTSAQKNPTAFYLCASSKETSGRASTDTQYFGPGTRLTVL.

The chain joins TRBV19 to TRBJ2-5, with 11 bases that match TRBD1. J was trimmed by 5 bases and V by 3 bases; bases with no gene match: 2. The CDR3 sequence is 14 residues long. In germline, CDR1 is LNHDA, CDR2 SQIVND (reference sequence). The CDR3 DNA sequence: TGTGCCAGTAGTATGGACAGGGGGCAGGAGACCCAGTACTTC. Protein: CASSMDRGQETQYF.

The chain carries TRBV5-6 and TRBJ2-1; TRBD2 agrees at 7 bases. The CDR3 contains 16 residues. With 4 bases clipped from V and 0 bases from J, the junction kept 7 bases outside the gene matches. Germline CDR1 and CDR2: SGHDT and YYEEEE. As DNA, the CDR3 is TGTGCCAGCAGCCCAGCTAGCGGCCCCTCCTACAATGAGCAGTTCTTC. Amino acid sequence: CASSPASGPSYNEQFF.

The rearrangement links TRBV5-1 to TRBJ2-1; D might be TRBD2 (6 bases). The germline V gene encodes CDR1 SGHRS and CDR2 YFSETQ. V dropped 2 bases and J dropped 8 bases, with 14 bases sitting between them. The CDR3 is 14 amino acids. Here the CDR3 DNA reads TGCGCCAGCAGCTTCAGCGGGTCTTACGATGAGCAGTTCTTC. Translated, it gives CASSFSGSYDEQFF.

J is TRBJ1-2 and V is TRBV12-2; TRBD1, the D gene given by the table, was not confirmed from the DNA. TRBV12-2 is a listed pseudogene. The CDR3 sequence is 13 residues long. The CDR3 spells CASRSRDNLNYTF. CDR3 coding DNA: TGTGCAAGTCGTTCCCGGGACAACTTAAACTACACCTTC.

CDR3 protein: CASSRDRTYEQYF. CDR3 sequence (DNA): TGTGCCAGCAGCAGGGACAGAACCTACGAGCAGTACTTC. J is TRBJ2-7 and V is TRBV5-6; 7 bases match TRBD1. The CDR3 totals 13 residues. The V and J ends lost 4 bases and 2 bases, in that order; junction bases with no gene match: 3. Germline-derived CDR1 and CDR2 are SGHDT and YYEEEE.

The chain recombines TRBV7-8 with TRBJ2-7; 7 bases map to TRBD1. Germline loops: CDR1 SGHVS, CDR2 FQNEAQ. This CDR3 comprises 16 residues. V trimming: 2 bases; J trimming: 4 bases; junction bases outside the gene matches: 11. The chain's CDR3 is CASSLRGQGEKYEQYF. CDR3 nucleotide sequence: TGTGCCAGCAGCTTAAGAGGTCAGGGGGAGAAGTACGAGCAGTACTTC.

The J gene is TRBJ2-1, the V gene TRBV11-2, with TRBD2 matching 8 bases. J gave up 9 bases and V 7 bases, and 11 bases lay outside the gene matches. The CDR3 totals 14 residues. Germline V gene sequence: CDR1 SGHAT, CDR2 FQNNGV. The CDR3: CASKDREGLSEQFF. The CDR3 DNA reads as TGTGCCAGCAAAGATCGGGAGGGCCTTAGTGAGCAGTTCTTC.

J is TRBJ2-7 and V is TRBV5-1, with 11 bases fitting TRBD2. Trimming cost V 4 bases and J 2 bases; bases outside gene matches: 5. There are 15 residues in the CDR3. Germline V gene sequence: CDR1 SGHRS, CDR2 YFSETQ. The CDR3 nucleotides read TGCGCCAGCAGCGGGACTAGCGGAAGTCCCTACGAGCAGTACTTC. The encoded protein is CASSGTSGSPYEQYF.

The chain recombines TRBV5-1 with TRBJ1-4; D not certain. This CDR3 region has 13 residues. Germline values: CDR1 SGHRS, CDR2 YFSETQ. With 7 bases removed from V and 4 bases from J, the gap between germline ends came to 11 bases. CDR3 bases: TGCGCCAGCGCACCGGAATTTAATGAAAAACTGTTTTTT. Amino acid sequence: CASAPEFNEKLFF.

The chain combines TRBV7-2 with TRBJ2-7, with D unclear. This CDR3 has 15 residues. Deletions cut 5 bases from V and 3 bases from J, with 17 bases between. Per germline, CDR1 SGHTA and CDR2 FQGNSA. The CDR3 region is CASSPRASGFYEQYF. The CDR3 coding sequence is TGTGCCAGCAGCCCTAGGGCATCAGGTTTCTACGAGCAGTACTTC.

The chain uses TRBV4-2 and TRBJ1-4, with 7 positions matching TRBD1. V gave up 6 bases and J gave up 4 bases; unmatched junction bases: 11. The CDR3 is 16 amino acids. Germline-derived CDR1 and CDR2 are LGHNA and YNFKEQ. CDR3 sequence reads: CASSPSDRQLNEKLFF. Here the CDR3 DNA reads TGTGCCAGCAGTCCATCGGACAGGCAACTTAATGAAAAACTGTTTTTT.

In this sample, this clone turned up once. CDR3 region: CASSLPLGAQSAFF. The CDR3, as DNA: TGTGCCAGCAGCCTTCCGTTGGGGGCCCAGTCCGCTTTCTTT. V gene TRBV7-2 combines with J gene TRBJ1-1; D perhaps matches TRBD1 (6 bases). The CDR3 is 14 amino acids. Trimming stripped 5 bases from V and 11 bases from J, with 21 bases between. The germline V gene has CDR1 SGHTA and CDR2 FQGNSA.

V is TRBV6-1 and J is TRBJ2-3; D not resolved. Germline CDR1 reads MNHNS; CDR2 reads SASEGT. This CDR3 is built from 15 residues. Trimming left V 11 bases short and J 5 bases short, with 23 bases between. The chain's CDR3 is CAGSNPGHRGDTQYF. CDR3 nucleotide sequence: TGTGCCGGCTCCAACCCGGGCCACCGTGGAGATACGCAGTATTTT.